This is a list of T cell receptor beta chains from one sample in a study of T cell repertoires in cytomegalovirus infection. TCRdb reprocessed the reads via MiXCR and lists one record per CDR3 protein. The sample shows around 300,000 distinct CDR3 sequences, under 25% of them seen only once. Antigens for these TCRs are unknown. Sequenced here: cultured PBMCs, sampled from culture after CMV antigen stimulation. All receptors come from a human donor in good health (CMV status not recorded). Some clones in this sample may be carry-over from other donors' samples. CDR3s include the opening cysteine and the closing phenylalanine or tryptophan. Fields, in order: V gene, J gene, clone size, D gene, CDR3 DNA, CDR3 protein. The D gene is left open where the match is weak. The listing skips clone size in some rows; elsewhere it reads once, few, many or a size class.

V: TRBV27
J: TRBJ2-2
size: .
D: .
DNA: TGTGCCAGCATGCGGGGGCAGGGTATGGCCGGGGAGCTGTTTTTT
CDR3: CASMRGQGMAGELFF

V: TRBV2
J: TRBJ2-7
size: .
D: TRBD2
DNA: TGTGCCAGCAGGCTAGCGGAAGTGTACGAGCAGTACTTC
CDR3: CASRLAEVYEQYF

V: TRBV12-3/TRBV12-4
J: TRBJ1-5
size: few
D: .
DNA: TGTGCCAGCAGTCCAGGAACGCAGCAGCCCCAGCATTTT
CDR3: CASSPGTQQPQHF

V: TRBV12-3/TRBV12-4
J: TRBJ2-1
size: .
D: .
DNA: TGTGCCAGCAGTCGTTCCGGGACTGGGGTTTACAATGAGCAGTTCTTC
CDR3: CASSRSGTGVYNEQFF

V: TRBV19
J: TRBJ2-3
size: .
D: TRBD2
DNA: TGTGCCAGTAGTATTGAAGCGGGAGTGATGGATACGCAGTATTTT
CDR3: CASSIEAGVMDTQYF

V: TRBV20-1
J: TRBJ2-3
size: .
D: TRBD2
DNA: TGCAGTGCAACAAGCGGGAGAAACACAGATACGCAGTATTTT
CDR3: CSATSGRNTDTQYF

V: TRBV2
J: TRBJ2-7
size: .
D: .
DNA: TGTGCCAGCTCTAACAGGGTGCACGAGCAGTACTTC
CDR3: CASSNRVHEQYF

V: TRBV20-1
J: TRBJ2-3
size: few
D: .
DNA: TGCAGTGCTAGATCCCCAGCGCTCACAGATACGCAGTATTTT
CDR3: CSARSPALTDTQYF

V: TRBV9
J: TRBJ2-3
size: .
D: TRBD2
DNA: TGTGCCAGCAGCGGCCGACTAGCGGGGGACACAGATACGCAGTATTTT
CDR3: CASSGRLAGDTDTQYF

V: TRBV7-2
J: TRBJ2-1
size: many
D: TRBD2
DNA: TGTGCCAGCAGCCGGCTTGGGACTAGCGGTCACAATGAGCAGTTCTTC
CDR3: CASSRLGTSGHNEQFF